This TCR beta chain was captured in a study of T cells in Graves' hyperthyroidism and ophthalmopathy. The TCR beta CDR3 regions underwent amplification using RNA transcripts as the source. First-round RT-PCR with HTBI primers amplified the TCR CDR3 region. TCRdb recomputed calls from the multiplex PCR reads with MiXCR, one row per CDR3 protein. The sample lists just under 750,000 distinct CDR3 sequences, roughly a third occurring once. The CDR3 loop spans 13 amino acids. Per germline, CDR1 SEHNR and CDR2 FQNEAQ (reference sequence). V was shortened by 1 base and J by 6 bases, with 9 bases between the two germline ends.

What was sequenced was blood. This receptor was identified in a woman in her thirties or forties with Graves' hyperthyroidism. This rearrangement joins TRBV7-9 to TRBJ1-1; D is unclear. CDR3 sequence reads: CASSLEVAAEAFF. The DNA for the CDR3 is TGTGCCAGCAGCTTAGAGGTCGCCGCTGAAGCTTTCTTT.